The clone carrying this T cell receptor beta chain was seen just once. Its antigen remains unknown. The sample originates from a study of OX40 agonist ivuxolimab in advanced cancers. For the study at large: Three patients responded partially, comprising one with hepatocellular carcinoma and two with cutaneous melanoma.

The study's findings and limits: In the 0.1-3.0 mg/kg groups, partial responders showed among the lowest expansion.

This CDR3 spans 13 amino acids. Germline V gene data show CDR1 as SNHLY and CDR2 as FYNNEI. Trimming pared 4 bases from V and 3 bases from J, leaving 8 bases between. Here immunoSEQ multiplex PCR was the method, and the copy in TCRdb shows in-frame clones only, minus some. The table records tens of thousands of clones, roughly 90% of them present only once. The material was CD4+ or CD8+ T cells sorted from blood, obtained in a trial of the OX40 agonist ivuxolimab. The source is an adult with an advanced solid tumor such as melanoma, head and neck, liver or kidney cancer. V is TRBV2 and J is TRBJ2-3, with unresolved D. CDR3 in DNA: TGTGCCAGCAGTGTGGCTAGGACAGATACGCAGTATTTT. This gives the protein CASSVARTDTQYF. Together with reference TRBV2 and TRBJ2-3, the CDR3 gives the full variable domain: EPEVTQTPSHQVTQMGQEVILRCVPISNHLYFYWYRQILGQKVEFLVSFYNNEISEKSEIFDDQFSVERPDGSNFTLKIRSTKLEDSAMYFCASSVARTDTQYFGPGTRLTVL.